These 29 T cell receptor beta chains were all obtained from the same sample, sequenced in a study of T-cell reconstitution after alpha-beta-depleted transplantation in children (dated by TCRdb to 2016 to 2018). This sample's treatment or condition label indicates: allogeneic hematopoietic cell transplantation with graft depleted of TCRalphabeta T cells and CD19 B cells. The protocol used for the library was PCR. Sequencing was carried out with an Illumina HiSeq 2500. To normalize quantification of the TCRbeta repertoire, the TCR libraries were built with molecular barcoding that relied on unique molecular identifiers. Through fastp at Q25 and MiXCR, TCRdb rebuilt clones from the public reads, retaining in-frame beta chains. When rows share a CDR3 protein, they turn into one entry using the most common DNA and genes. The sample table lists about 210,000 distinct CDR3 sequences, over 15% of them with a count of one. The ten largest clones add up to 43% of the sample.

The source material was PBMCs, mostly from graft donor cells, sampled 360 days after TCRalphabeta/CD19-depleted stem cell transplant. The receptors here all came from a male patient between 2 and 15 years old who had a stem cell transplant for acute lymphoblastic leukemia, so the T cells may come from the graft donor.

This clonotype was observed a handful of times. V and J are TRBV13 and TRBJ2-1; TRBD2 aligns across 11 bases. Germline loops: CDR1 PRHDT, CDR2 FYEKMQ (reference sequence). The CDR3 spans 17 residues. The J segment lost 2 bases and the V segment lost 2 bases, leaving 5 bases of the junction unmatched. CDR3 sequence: CASSLTSGGLTYNEQFF. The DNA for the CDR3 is TGTGCCAGCAGCTTAACTAGCGGGGGTCTAACCTACAATGAGCAGTTCTTC. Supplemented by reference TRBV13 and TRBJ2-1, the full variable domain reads AAGVIQSPRHLIKEKRETATLKCYPIPRHDTVYWYQQGPGQDPQFLISFYEKMQSDKGSIPDRFSAQQFSDYHSELNMSSLELGDSALYFCASSLTSGGLTYNEQFFGPGTRLTVL.

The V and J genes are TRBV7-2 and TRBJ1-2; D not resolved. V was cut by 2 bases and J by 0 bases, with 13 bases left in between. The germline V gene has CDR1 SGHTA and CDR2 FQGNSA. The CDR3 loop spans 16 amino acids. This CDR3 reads CASSLWSDSANYGYTF. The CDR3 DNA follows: TGTGCCAGCAGCTTATGGTCCGACTCAGCTAACTATGGCTACACCTTC.

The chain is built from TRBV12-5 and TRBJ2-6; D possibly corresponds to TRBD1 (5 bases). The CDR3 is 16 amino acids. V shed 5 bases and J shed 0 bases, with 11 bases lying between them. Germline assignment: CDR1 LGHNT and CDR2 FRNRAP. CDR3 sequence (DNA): TGTGCTAGTGGTCTTAACAGGAGCTCTGGGGCCAACGTCCTGACTTTC. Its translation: CASGLNRSSGANVLTF.

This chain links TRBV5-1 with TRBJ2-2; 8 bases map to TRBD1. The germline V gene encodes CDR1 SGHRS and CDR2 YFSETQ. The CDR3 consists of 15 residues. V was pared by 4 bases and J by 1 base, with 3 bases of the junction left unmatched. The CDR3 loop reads CASSQGTGNTGELFF. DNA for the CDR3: TGCGCCAGCAGCCAAGGGACAGGGAACACCGGGGAGCTGTTTTTT.

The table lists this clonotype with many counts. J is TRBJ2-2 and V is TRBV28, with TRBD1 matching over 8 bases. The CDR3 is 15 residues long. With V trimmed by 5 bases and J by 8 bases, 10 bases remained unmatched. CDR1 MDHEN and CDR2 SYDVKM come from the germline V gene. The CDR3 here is CASSGRTGWTGELFF. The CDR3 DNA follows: TGTGCCAGCAGTGGCCGGACAGGGTGGACTGGGGAGCTGTTTTTT. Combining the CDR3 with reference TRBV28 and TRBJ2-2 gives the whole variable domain DVKVTQSSRYLVKRTGEKVFLECVQDMDHENMFWYRQDPGLGLRLIYFSYDVKMKEKGDIPEGYSVSREKKERFSLILESASTNQTSMYLCASSGRTGWTGELFFGEGSRLTVL.

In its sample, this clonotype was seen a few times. The CDR3 protein is CASSFETPNIRTSGHYEQYF. The CDR3 DNA follows: TGTGCCAGCAGTTTTGAGACCCCTAACATTAGGACTAGCGGGCACTACGAGCAGTACTTC. The V gene is TRBV28, the J gene TRBJ2-7; 11 positions match TRBD2. The ends lost 3 bases at V and 3 bases at J; junction bases unmatched: 19. Germline lookup yields CDR1 MDHEN and CDR2 SYDVKM. This CDR3 has 20 amino acids.

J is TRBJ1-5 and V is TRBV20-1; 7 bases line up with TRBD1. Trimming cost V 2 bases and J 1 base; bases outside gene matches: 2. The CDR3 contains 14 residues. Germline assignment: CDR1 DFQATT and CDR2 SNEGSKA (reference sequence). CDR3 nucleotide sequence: TGCAGTGCTAGATACAGGGGAAGCAATCAGCCCCAGCATTTT. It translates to CSARYRGSNQPQHF.

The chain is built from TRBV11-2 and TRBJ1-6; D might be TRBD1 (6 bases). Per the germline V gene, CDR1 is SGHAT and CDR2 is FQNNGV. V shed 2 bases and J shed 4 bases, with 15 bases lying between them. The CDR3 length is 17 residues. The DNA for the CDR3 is TGTGCCAGCAGCTTATTGGCAGGGGATGGGTATAATTCACCCCTCCACTTT. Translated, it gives CASSLLAGDGYNSPLHF.

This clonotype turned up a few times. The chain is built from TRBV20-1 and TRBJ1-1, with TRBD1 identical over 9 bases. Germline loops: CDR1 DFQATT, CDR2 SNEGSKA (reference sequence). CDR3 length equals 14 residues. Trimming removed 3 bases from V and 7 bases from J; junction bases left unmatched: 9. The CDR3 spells CSASFVQGASEAFF. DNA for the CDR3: TGCAGTGCTAGCTTCGTACAGGGGGCGAGTGAAGCTTTCTTT.

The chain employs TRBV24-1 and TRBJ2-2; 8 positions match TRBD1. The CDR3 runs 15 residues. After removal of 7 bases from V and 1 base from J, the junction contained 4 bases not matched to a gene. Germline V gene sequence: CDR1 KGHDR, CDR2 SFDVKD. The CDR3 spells CATRSGTGNTGELFF. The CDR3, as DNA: TGTGCCACCAGATCCGGGACAGGGAACACCGGGGAGCTGTTTTTT.

The CDR3 DNA follows: TGTGCCGTACAGGGACAAGAGACCCAGTACTTC. Protein product: CAVQGQETQYF. The chain couples TRBV10-3 to TRBJ2-5; a possible D gene is TRBD1 (6 bases). V was trimmed by 11 bases and J by 2 bases, leaving 9 bases between them. CDR3 size: 11 residues. The germline V gene has CDR1 ENHRY and CDR2 SYGVKD.

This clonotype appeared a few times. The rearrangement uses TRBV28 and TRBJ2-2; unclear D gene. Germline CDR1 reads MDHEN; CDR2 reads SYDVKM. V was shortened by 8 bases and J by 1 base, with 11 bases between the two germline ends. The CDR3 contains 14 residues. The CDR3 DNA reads TGTGCCAGCCGCCAGCGAAAGAACACCGGGGAGCTGTTTTTT. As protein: CASRQRKNTGELFF. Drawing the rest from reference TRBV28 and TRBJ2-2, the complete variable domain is DVKVTQSSRYLVKRTGEKVFLECVQDMDHENMFWYRQDPGLGLRLIYFSYDVKMKEKGDIPEGYSVSREKKERFSLILESASTNQTSMYLCASRQRKNTGELFFGEGSRLTVL.

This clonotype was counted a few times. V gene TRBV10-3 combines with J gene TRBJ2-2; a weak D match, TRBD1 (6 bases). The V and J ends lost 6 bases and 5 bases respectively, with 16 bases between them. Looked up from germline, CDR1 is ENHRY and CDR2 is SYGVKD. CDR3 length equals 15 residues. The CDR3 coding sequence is TGTGCCATCAGGGAGCCACAGGGTAATACCGGGGAGCTGTTTTTT. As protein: CAIREPQGNTGELFF.

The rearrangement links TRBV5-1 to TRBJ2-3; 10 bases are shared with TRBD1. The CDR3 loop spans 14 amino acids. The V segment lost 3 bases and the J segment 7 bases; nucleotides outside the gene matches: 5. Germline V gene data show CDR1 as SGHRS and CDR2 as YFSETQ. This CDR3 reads CASSSSGQGNTQYF. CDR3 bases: TGCGCCAGCAGCTCGTCGGGACAGGGGAATACGCAGTATTTT.

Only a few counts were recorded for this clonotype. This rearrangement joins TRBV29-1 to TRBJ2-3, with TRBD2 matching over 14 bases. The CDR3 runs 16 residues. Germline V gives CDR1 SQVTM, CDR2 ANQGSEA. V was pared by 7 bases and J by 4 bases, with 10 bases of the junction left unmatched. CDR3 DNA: TGCAGCGCTACCGGGACTAGCGGGAGCGGCGCAGATACGCAGTATTTT. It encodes CSATGTSGSGADTQYF.

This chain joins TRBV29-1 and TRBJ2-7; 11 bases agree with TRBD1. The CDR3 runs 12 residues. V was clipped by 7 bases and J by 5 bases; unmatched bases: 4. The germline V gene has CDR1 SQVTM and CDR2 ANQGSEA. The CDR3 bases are TGCAGCGCCGGGGACAGGGGGAACGAGCAGTACTTC. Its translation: CSAGDRGNEQYF.

CDR3 region: CASSLGDNTYEQYF. DNA for the CDR3: TGTGCCAGCAGCCTGGGGGACAATACCTACGAGCAGTACTTC. The chain links TRBV5-6 to TRBJ2-7; D perhaps matches TRBD1 (6 bases). V was trimmed by 4 bases and J by 2 bases, leaving 13 bases between them. Germline V gives CDR1 SGHDT, CDR2 YYEEEE. The length of the CDR3 is 14 residues.

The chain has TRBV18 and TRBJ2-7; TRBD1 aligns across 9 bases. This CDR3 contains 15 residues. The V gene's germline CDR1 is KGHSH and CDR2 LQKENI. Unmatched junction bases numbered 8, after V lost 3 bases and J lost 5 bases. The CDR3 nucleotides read TGTGCCAGCTCACCGGGACAGGGAGATAGCCACGAGCAGTACTTC. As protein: CASSPGQGDSHEQYF.

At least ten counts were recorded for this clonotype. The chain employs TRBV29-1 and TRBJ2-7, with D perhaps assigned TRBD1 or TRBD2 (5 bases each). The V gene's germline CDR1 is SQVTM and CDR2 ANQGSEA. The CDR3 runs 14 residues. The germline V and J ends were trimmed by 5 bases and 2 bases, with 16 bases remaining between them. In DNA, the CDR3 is TGCAGCGTTATACAGGAGGATACAACCTACGAGCAGTACTTC. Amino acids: CSVIQEDTTYEQYF.

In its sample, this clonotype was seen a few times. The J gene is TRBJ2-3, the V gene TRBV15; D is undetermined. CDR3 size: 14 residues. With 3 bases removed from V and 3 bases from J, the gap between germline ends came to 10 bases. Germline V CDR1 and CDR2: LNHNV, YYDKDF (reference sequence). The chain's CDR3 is CATSRRRETDTQYF. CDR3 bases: TGTGCCACCAGCAGGCGGAGAGAGACAGATACGCAGTATTTT.

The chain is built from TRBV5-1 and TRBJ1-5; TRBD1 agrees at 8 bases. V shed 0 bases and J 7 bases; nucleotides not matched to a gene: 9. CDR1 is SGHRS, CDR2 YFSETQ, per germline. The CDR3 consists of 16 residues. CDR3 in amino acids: CASSLGEPTGAQPQHF. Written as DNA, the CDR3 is TGCGCCAGCAGCTTGGGGGAGCCGACAGGGGCCCAGCCCCAGCATTTT.

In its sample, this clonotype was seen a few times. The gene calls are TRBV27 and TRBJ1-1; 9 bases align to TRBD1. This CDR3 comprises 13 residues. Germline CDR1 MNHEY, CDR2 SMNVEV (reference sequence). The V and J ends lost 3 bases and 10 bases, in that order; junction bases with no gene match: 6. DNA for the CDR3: TGTGCCAGCAGTTTCCCGGGACAGGGAATAGCTTTCTTT. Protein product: CASSFPGQGIAFF.

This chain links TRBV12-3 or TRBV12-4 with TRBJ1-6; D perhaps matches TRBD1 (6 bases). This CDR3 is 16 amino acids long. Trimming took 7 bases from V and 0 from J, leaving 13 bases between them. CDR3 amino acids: CASTPGGSSYNSPLHF. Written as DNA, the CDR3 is TGTGCCAGCACTCCCGGGGGCAGCTCCTATAATTCACCCCTCCACTTT.

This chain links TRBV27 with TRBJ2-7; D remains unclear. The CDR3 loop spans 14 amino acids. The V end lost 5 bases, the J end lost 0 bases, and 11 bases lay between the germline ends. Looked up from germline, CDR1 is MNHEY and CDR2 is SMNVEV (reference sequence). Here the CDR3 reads CASSPSSFSYEQYF. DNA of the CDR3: TGTGCCAGCAGTCCCTCCTCCTTCTCCTACGAGCAGTACTTC.

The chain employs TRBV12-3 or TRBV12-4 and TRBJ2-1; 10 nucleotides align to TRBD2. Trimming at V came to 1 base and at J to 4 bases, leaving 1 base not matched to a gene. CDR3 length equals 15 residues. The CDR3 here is CASSLDSGGYNEQFF. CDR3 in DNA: TGTGCCAGCAGTTTAGATAGCGGGGGGTACAATGAGCAGTTCTTC.

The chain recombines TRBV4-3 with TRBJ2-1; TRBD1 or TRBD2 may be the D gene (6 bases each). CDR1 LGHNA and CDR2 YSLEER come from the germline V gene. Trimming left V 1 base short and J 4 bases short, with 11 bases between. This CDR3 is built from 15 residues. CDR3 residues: CASSQGRGPYNEQFF. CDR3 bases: TGCGCCAGCAGCCAAGGTCGGGGGCCGTACAATGAGCAGTTCTTC.

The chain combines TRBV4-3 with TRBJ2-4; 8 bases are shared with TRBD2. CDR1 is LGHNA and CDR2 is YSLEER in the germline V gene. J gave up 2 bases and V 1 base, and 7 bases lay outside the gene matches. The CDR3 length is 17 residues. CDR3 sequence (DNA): TGCGCCAGCAGCCAAGGTTTCGGGGGGGCCCCCAAAAACATTCAGTACTTC. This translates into CASSQGFGGAPKNIQYF.

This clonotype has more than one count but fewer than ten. CDR3 region: CASSFLGGRTGELFF. Written as DNA, the CDR3 is TGTGCCAGCAGTTTCCTCGGGGGAAGGACCGGGGAGCTGTTTTTT. The chain is built from TRBV12-3 or TRBV12-4 and TRBJ2-2; possible D gene TRBD2, 6 bases. V shed 3 bases and J shed 5 bases, with 13 bases lying between them. The CDR3 has 15 amino acids.

The CDR3 DNA sequence: TGCAGCGTTGGGTGGGCTAGCGGAACAGATACGCAGTATTTT. Its translation is CSVGWASGTDTQYF. V and J are TRBV29-1 and TRBJ2-3, with 7 bases fitting TRBD2. The CDR3 consists of 14 residues. Germline trimming cut 4 bases from V and 3 bases from J; bases unmatched to any gene: 7. Germline V lookup: CDR1 SQVTM, CDR2 ANQGSEA.